This T cell receptor (beta chain) was recovered during a study of Tregs in tolerant kidney transplant recipients. Profiled with immunoSEQ multiplex PCR; TCRdb holds only in-frame clones, not every one. Among roughly 64,000 clones listed, about 87% were seen once. The nonmyeloablative bone marrow transplants came from related graft donors, with transient mixed chimerism. This clone was counted a single time. The V gene lost 4 bases and the J gene lost 0 bases, with 11 bases spanning the gap. This CDR3 is built from 15 residues. In germline, CDR1 is SGHNT, CDR2 YENEEA. Specimen: CD4+ T cells from blood (PBMCs), collected 6 months after the transplant. The gene calls are TRBV11-3 and TRBJ2-3; D remains ambiguous. The clonotype comes from a human patient who received a combined kidney and bone marrow transplant. Certain T cells may be donor cells from the graft. The CDR3 loop reads CASSSPSYSTDTQYF. In DNA, the CDR3 is TGTGCCAGCAGCTCTCCGTCTTATAGCACAGATACGCAGTATTTT.